This T cell receptor beta chain was retrieved from a study of blood T cell repertoires in COVID-19. Study at large: Sample material is recorded as cDNA or gDNA derived from T cells, B-cell-depleted T cells, or PBMCs.

Original handling: From reference gene primer amplification, estimates of nucleated cell counts were derived. The repertoire was sequenced with immunoSEQ multiplex PCR; TCRdb's copy has only in-frame clones and lacks some. V and J calls and clone size follow that table, whereas D and trimming were derived from the DNA. The table lists some 120,000 clones, around 87% of them singletons. The CDR3 length is 12 residues. V was shortened by 6 bases and J by 10 bases, with 10 bases between the two germline ends. The germline gives CDR1 MNHEY, CDR2 SVGAGI. The TCR comes from a woman aged 60-75 years with acute or convalescent COVID-19. The material sequenced was peripheral blood. This chain uses TRBV6-5 with TRBJ1-6; maybe TRBD1 (6 bases). For the CDR3, the DNA is TGTGCCAGCAGACAGGGTGAATCACCCCTCCACTTT. Its translation: CASRQGESPLHF.